There are a few counts of the clone carrying this T cell receptor beta chain. These data are taken from a study of shared clonotypes between healthy human individuals. Unsorted material relied on some 85 million PBMCs as the source of genomic DNA. The repertoire was sequenced with immunoSEQ multiplex PCR; TCRdb's copy has only in-frame clones and lacks some. The sample has some 530,000 clones, around 80% seen once. The sample was PBMCs. The clonotype originates from a woman aged 40 to 49 in good health. Some clones in this sample may be carry-over from other donors' samples.

The CDR3 protein is CASSDDRASGNTIYF. The CDR3 DNA reads as TGTGCCAGCAGTGACGACAGGGCCTCTGGAAACACCATATATTTT. V and J are TRBV25-1 and TRBJ1-3; 7 bases match TRBD1. The germline V gene encodes CDR1 MGHDK and CDR2 SYGVNS. CDR3 length: 15 residues. Germline trimming cut 3 bases from V and 0 bases from J; bases unmatched to any gene: 2.